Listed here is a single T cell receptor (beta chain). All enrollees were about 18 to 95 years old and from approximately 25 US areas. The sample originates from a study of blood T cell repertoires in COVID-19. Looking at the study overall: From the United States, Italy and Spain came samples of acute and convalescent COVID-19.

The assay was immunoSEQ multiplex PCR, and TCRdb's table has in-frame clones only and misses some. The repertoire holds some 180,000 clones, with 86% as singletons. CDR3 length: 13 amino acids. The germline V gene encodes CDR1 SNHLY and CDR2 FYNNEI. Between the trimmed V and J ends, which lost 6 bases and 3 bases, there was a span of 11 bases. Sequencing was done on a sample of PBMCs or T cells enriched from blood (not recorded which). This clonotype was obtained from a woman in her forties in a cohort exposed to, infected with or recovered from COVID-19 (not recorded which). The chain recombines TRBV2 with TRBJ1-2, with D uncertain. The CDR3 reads CASRTRIHYGYTF. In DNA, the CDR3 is TGTGCCAGCAGAACCAGAATTCACTATGGCTACACCTTC.